Sequencing of this T cell receptor (beta chain) was carried out in a study of blood T cell repertoires in COVID-19. Study context: Samples of COVID-19 (acute and convalescent) were obtained from the United States, Italy and Spain. In each case, the material was cDNA or gDNA derived from T cells, B-cell-depleted T cells, or PBMCs.

This clone was recorded once. Authors' processing steps: Quantification of nucleated cells was approximated via reference gene primer amplification. Measured with immunoSEQ multiplex PCR; TCRdb has only the in-frame clones, and not every one. D and trimming come from the DNA, and the V and J calls and clone size come from that table. The table records several thousand clones, roughly 88% of them present only once. With 0 bases removed from V and 3 bases from J, the gap between germline ends came to 8 bases. Germline lookup yields CDR1 MNHEY and CDR2 SMNVEV (reference sequence). This CDR3 contains 14 residues.

The sequenced sample was peripheral blood. This TCR was sampled from a human donor with active COVID-19. The donor label of this sample is uncertain. V is TRBV27 and J is TRBJ2-5; D possibly corresponds to TRBD2 (5 bases). Here the CDR3 DNA reads TGTGCCAGCAGTTTATCGAGGCGGGAAGAGACCCAGTACTTC. Amino acid sequence: CASSLSRREETQYF.